Below are 29 T cell receptor beta chains sequenced from a single sample in a study of T cells in Graves' hyperthyroidism and ophthalmopathy. Amplification of TCR beta CDR3 regions was performed using RNA transcripts as template. Using the HTBI primer set, a first-round RT-PCR was run on the TCR CDR3. TCRdb used MiXCR to reprocess the multiplex PCR reads, holding one entry per CDR3 protein. The data hold about 620,000 distinct CDR3 sequences, with around 15% observed a single time. The source material was blood. Receptors originate from a woman in her twenties or thirties with Graves' hyperthyroidism.

Ten or more counts support this clonotype. The genes are TRBV7-8 and TRBJ1-2; D is undetermined. Per the germline V gene, CDR1 is SGHVS and CDR2 is FQNEAQ. The CDR3 contains 13 residues. V dropped 3 bases and J dropped 5 bases, with 10 bases sitting between them. This CDR3 reads CASSFRQTYGYTF. In DNA form, the CDR3 reads TGTGCCAGCAGCTTTCGGCAGACTTATGGCTACACCTTC.

The chain recombines TRBV11-2 with TRBJ2-2; no clear D. Germline V gene sequence: CDR1 SGHAT, CDR2 FQNNGV. V was cut by 5 bases and J by 4 bases, with 20 bases left in between. This CDR3 contains 17 residues. The CDR3, as DNA: TGTGCCAGCAGCCAAGACCCTCAGCTAGGTGGCACCGGGGAGCTGTTTTTT. Its translation: CASSQDPQLGGTGELFF.

This clonotype was picked up a small number of times. The chain carries TRBV6-2 or TRBV6-3 and TRBJ2-1; 13 bases match TRBD2. The CDR3 is made up of 16 amino acids. CDR1 MNHEY and CDR2 SVGEGT come from the germline V gene. The ends lost 5 bases at V and 8 bases at J; junction bases unmatched: 9. CDR3 DNA: TGTGCCAGCAGTGACTGGACTAGCGGGGGATACGATGAGCAGTTCTTC. It yields the protein CASSDWTSGGYDEQFF.

The J gene is TRBJ2-7, the V gene TRBV7-3, with 12 bases lining up with TRBD2. The trim removed 1 base at V and 6 bases at J, leaving 4 bases unmatched. The germline V gene has CDR1 SGHTA and CDR2 FQGTGA. The CDR3 loop spans 15 amino acids. The CDR3 region has the DNA TGTGCCAGCAGCTTAAGAGGACTAGCGGGAAGCGAGCAGTACTTC. Its translation: CASSLRGLAGSEQYF.

CDR3 sequence reads: CASRQPLSLASNEKLFF. In nucleotides, the CDR3 is TGTGCCAGCCGACAGCCACTTTCGCTTGCGTCTAATGAAAAACTGTTTTTT. This chain links TRBV28 with TRBJ1-4; TRBD1 might be the D (5 bases). The germline V gene encodes CDR1 MDHEN and CDR2 SYDVKM. Trimming removed 8 bases from V and 3 bases from J, with 22 bases in between. The CDR3 extends over 17 amino acids.

This clonotype was detected a few times. This chain links TRBV25-1 with TRBJ1-1, with D maybe TRBD1 (5 bases). The germline V gene encodes CDR1 MGHDK and CDR2 SYGVNS. V lost 2 bases, J lost 3 bases, and 16 bases lay in between. There are 16 residues in the CDR3. The CDR3 loop is CASSEGRGGKDTEAFF. In DNA form, the CDR3 reads TGTGCCAGCAGTGAAGGTAGGGGAGGGAAGGACACTGAAGCTTTCTTT.

The sample holds many counts of this clonotype. The chain uses TRBV28 and TRBJ1-2; TRBD1 matches 9 bases. The CDR3 spans 16 residues. CDR1 MDHEN and CDR2 SYDVKM come from the germline V gene. Germline trimming cut 4 bases from V and 7 bases from J; bases unmatched to any gene: 13. The CDR3 nucleotides are TGTGCCAGCAGTTCCTTCACGGGACAGGGAATCGGTGGCTACACCTTC. Residues: CASSSFTGQGIGGYTF.

The count of this clonotype is one. The junction and the germline gene differ at one end; a read error may be behind it. The CDR3 reads CASSRDRGFNEQYF. In DNA, the CDR3 is TGTGCCAGCAGCCGGGACAGGGGGTTCAACGAGCAGTACTTC. The chain links TRBV5-1 to TRBJ2-7; 11 bases match TRBD1. The germline V gene encodes CDR1 SGHRS and CDR2 YFSETQ. The CDR3 covers 14 residues.

The table lists this clonotype with many counts. The chain uses TRBV28 and TRBJ1-5; D unclear. The ends were cut back, 4 bases at V and 6 bases at J, with 10 bases in the middle. The CDR3 is 13 residues long. Per the germline V gene, CDR1 is MDHEN and CDR2 is SYDVKM. DNA for the CDR3: TGTGCCAGCAGTTCCCACCGGAGTCAGCCCCAGCATTTT. Its protein is CASSSHRSQPQHF.

This clonotype was counted many times. This sequence joins TRBV11-2 and TRBJ2-5; 11 nucleotides line up with TRBD1. The CDR3 contains 15 residues. Germline CDR1 SGHAT, CDR2 FQNNGV. V trimming: 8 bases; J trimming: 5 bases; junction bases outside the gene matches: 10. CDR3 coding DNA: TGTGCCAGCTGCGACTCGGACAGGGGGCTGGAGACCCAGTACTTC. Its translation is CASCDSDRGLETQYF.

The rearrangement joins TRBV7-3 to TRBJ2-3, with 7 bases fitting TRBD2. V gave up 2 bases and J gave up 5 bases; unmatched junction bases: 4. This CDR3 contains 14 residues. Germline-derived CDR1 and CDR2 are SGHTA and FQGTGA. The chain's CDR3 is CASSLSGGVDTQYF. CDR3 coding DNA: TGTGCCAGCAGCTTATCGGGAGGAGTAGATACGCAGTATTTT.

This clonotype came up many times. V usage is TRBV12-3 or TRBV12-4 and J usage is TRBJ1-6; D remains ambiguous. V was clipped by 1 base and J by 9 bases, with 7 bases between them. The CDR3 has 13 residues. As DNA, the CDR3 is TGTGCCAGCAGTTTAGACGGAGCTTCACCCCTCCACTTT. This sequence encodes CASSLDGASPLHF.

The CDR3 DNA sequence: TGTGCCATCAGTGACCAACTAGCGGGGTCCTACGAGCAGTACTTC. Translating it yields CAISDQLAGSYEQYF. This chain links TRBV10-3 with TRBJ2-7, with 10 bases aligning to TRBD2. V was clipped by 3 bases and J by 1 base; unmatched bases: 3. The germline gives CDR1 ENHRY, CDR2 SYGVKD. This CDR3 region has 15 residues.

This clonotype was recorded at least ten times. The genes are TRBV10-1 and TRBJ2-7; D is unresolved. V was cut by 4 bases and J by 2 bases, with 21 bases left in between. Looked up from germline, CDR1 is WNHNN and CDR2 is SYGVQD (reference sequence). This CDR3 is built from 17 residues. In DNA form, the CDR3 reads TGCGCCAGCAGTGTAGAGAGTGGCAGCACAAATACCTACGAGCAGTACTTC. Its protein is CASSVESGSTNTYEQYF.

This clonotype was seen ten or more times. The gene calls are TRBV20-1 and TRBJ2-7; D is ambiguous. The germline gives CDR1 DFQATT, CDR2 SNEGSKA (reference sequence). V dropped 6 bases and J dropped 2 bases, with 23 bases sitting between them. The CDR3 is 16 amino acids. The CDR3 DNA follows: TGCAGTGCATCGGGTAGTCTTGAAGGAAAGACCTACGAGCAGTACTTC. It yields the protein CSASGSLEGKTYEQYF.

About this clonotype itself: One junction end does not reproduce the germline sequence, and a read error may be involved. CDR3 in amino acids: CASSTDDPYKQYF. CDR3 nucleotide sequence: TGTGCCAGCAGCACAGACGACCCCTACAAGCAGTACTTC. The chain joins TRBV7-2 to TRBJ2-7; D is ambiguous. Germline assignment: CDR1 SGHTA and CDR2 FQGNSA. The CDR3 spans 13 residues.

The table lists this clonotype with a few counts. The chain has TRBV12-3 or TRBV12-4 and TRBJ2-7; tentative D call: TRBD1 (5 bases). Trimming took 5 bases from V and 3 from J, leaving 11 bases between them. This CDR3 contains 13 residues. The CDR3 nucleotides read TGTGCCAGCAGTATTGGACAAGACTACGAGCAGTACTTC. Encoded protein: CASSIGQDYEQYF.

Many counts were recorded for this clonotype. This chain's CDR3 is CASSHGLASNEQFF. For the CDR3, the DNA is TGTGCCAGCAGCCACGGTCTAGCGAGCAATGAGCAGTTCTTC. The chain employs TRBV3-1 and TRBJ2-1; D possibly corresponds to TRBD2 (6 bases). CDR3 size: 14 residues. The V and J ends lost 3 bases and 6 bases respectively, with 12 bases between them. The germline CDR1 and CDR2 sequences are LGHDT and YNNKEL (reference sequence).

The V gene is TRBV20-1, the J gene TRBJ2-7; 13 nucleotides match TRBD2. This CDR3 contains 17 residues. The V and J ends lost 0 bases and 0 bases, in that order; junction bases with no gene match: 5. Germline V lookup: CDR1 DFQATT, CDR2 SNEGSKA (reference sequence). CDR3 region: CSARDMTSGRSSYEQYF. The CDR3 DNA reads TGCAGTGCTAGAGATATGACTAGCGGGAGGAGCTCCTACGAGCAGTACTTC.

This clonotype occurred many times. The chain couples TRBV30 to TRBJ1-4; the D is unclear. With 4 bases removed from V and 8 bases from J, the gap between germline ends came to 14 bases. Germline V CDR1 and CDR2: GTSNPN, SVGIG (reference sequence). This CDR3 is built from 13 residues. CDR3 amino acids: CAWTPGGGEKLFF. Here the CDR3 DNA reads TGTGCCTGGACCCCCGGCGGCGGCGAAAAACTGTTTTTT.

The chain joins TRBV6-1 to TRBJ1-5, with TRBD1 identical over 9 bases. Germline assignment: CDR1 MNHNS and CDR2 SASEGT. The junction had 7 bases not matched to a gene; V was cut back by 6 bases and J by 1 base. CDR3 length: 16 residues. The CDR3 DNA sequence: TGTGCCAGCAGCTTAACAGGGGGCAGGAGCAATCAGCCCCAGCATTTT. As protein: CASSLTGGRSNQPQHF.

This clonotype has just a few counts. The chain uses TRBV7-2 and TRBJ1-5, with D possibly matching TRBD1 (5 bases). Per the germline V gene, CDR1 is SGHTA and CDR2 is FQGNSA. The CDR3 spans 15 residues. Trimming took 3 bases from V and 0 from J, leaving 9 bases between them. The CDR3 region is CASSFGTSSNQPQHF. DNA of the CDR3: TGTGCCAGCAGCTTCGGGACGTCTAGCAATCAGCCCCAGCATTTT.

Many counts were recorded for this clonotype. The chain couples TRBV6-1 to TRBJ2-6; perhaps D is TRBD1 or TRBD2 (5 bases each). In germline, CDR1 is MNHNS, CDR2 SASEGT. The CDR3 consists of 16 residues. Trimming stripped 4 bases from V and 0 bases from J, with 10 bases between. The CDR3 here is CASSGGTPSGANVLTF. As DNA, the CDR3 is TGTGCCAGCAGTGGGGGGACCCCCTCTGGGGCCAACGTCCTGACTTTC.

The sample holds many counts of this clonotype. The genes are TRBV11-3 and TRBJ1-1; 7 bases are a match to TRBD1. J gave up 9 bases and V 3 bases, and 4 bases lay outside the gene matches. This CDR3 is 12 amino acids long. Germline assignment: CDR1 SGHNT and CDR2 YENEEA. CDR3 sequence: CASSFRQGKAFF. CDR3 coding DNA: TGTGCCAGCAGCTTTAGACAGGGTAAAGCTTTCTTT.

The J gene is TRBJ1-2, the V gene TRBV20-1, with a weak D call TRBD1 (5 bases). The germline CDR1 and CDR2 sequences are DFQATT and SNEGSKA (reference sequence). V shed 2 bases and J shed 3 bases, with 10 bases lying between them. The length of the CDR3 is 13 residues. For the CDR3, the DNA is TGCAGTGCTAGAACCGCGGGGGACTATGGCTACACCTTC. Translation: CSARTAGDYGYTF.

The chain uses TRBV12-3 or TRBV12-4 and TRBJ1-2; maybe TRBD1 (6 bases). Trimming shortened V by 5 bases and J by 3 bases, and 16 bases separated the two germline ends. The CDR3 loop spans 15 amino acids. CDR3 coding DNA: TGTGCCAGCAGTCTAACGGGGACAAACCACTATGGCTACACCTTC. Protein product: CASSLTGTNHYGYTF.

The chain carries TRBV7-2 and TRBJ2-3; 12 bases align to TRBD2. The V gene end was trimmed by 5 bases and the J gene end by 3 bases; junction bases not matched to a gene: 6. Per the germline V gene, CDR1 is SGHTA and CDR2 is FQGNSA. This CDR3 spans 16 amino acids. The CDR3 here is CASSIRLAGETDTQYF. The CDR3 DNA sequence: TGTGCCAGCAGCATCAGACTAGCGGGAGAGACAGATACGCAGTATTTT.

The V and J genes are TRBV27 and TRBJ2-3, with TRBD1 as a possible D gene (6 bases). The V gene lost 5 bases and the J gene lost 5 bases, with 20 bases spanning the gap. Germline CDR1 and CDR2: MNHEY and SMNVEV (reference sequence). The CDR3 sequence is 16 residues long. The CDR3 region has the DNA TGTGCCAGCAGTATTACGTACAGGGTCAGGGAAGATACGCAGTATTTT. Its translation: CASSITYRVREDTQYF.

This clonotype was counted only a few times. The V gene is TRBV7-3, the J gene TRBJ2-2; D may be TRBD2 (6 bases). This CDR3 has 17 amino acids. Germline values: CDR1 SGHTA, CDR2 FQGTGA. Trimming removed 5 bases from V and 3 bases from J, with 19 bases in between. The CDR3 loop is CASSPAPREWDTGELFF. In DNA form, the CDR3 reads TGTGCCAGCAGCCCCGCGCCCCGGGAGTGGGACACCGGGGAGCTGTTTTTT.